These 19 T cell receptor beta chains share one sample of origin, sequenced in a study of T cell repertoires in cytomegalovirus infection. TCRdb ran MiXCR on the reads and lists one entry per CDR3 protein. Of hundreds of thousands of distinct CDR3 sequences detected, under 20% appear once; the ten largest clones hold approximately 12%. Sequences were obtained from PBMCs. These receptors were collected from a human donor in good health (CMV status not recorded). Some clones in this sample may be carry-over from other donors' samples.

The chain carries TRBV12-3 or TRBV12-4 and TRBJ2-7; D is possibly TRBD1 (6 bases). CDR3 length: 13 residues. V was trimmed by 3 bases and J by 3 bases, leaving 9 bases between them. DNA for the CDR3: TGTGCCAGCAGTTTCGAACAGGGCTACGAGCAGTACTTC. Its protein is CASSFEQGYEQYF.

This clonotype was observed a few times. The rearrangement joins TRBV7-9 to TRBJ2-7; D ambiguous. The CDR3 has 13 residues. Trimming left V 0 bases short and J 7 bases short, with 10 bases between. Germline V gene lookup returns CDR1 SEHNR and CDR2 FQNEAQ (reference sequence). Here the CDR3 reads CASSLAQTREQYF. CDR3 in DNA: TGTGCCAGCAGCTTAGCGCAAACCAGGGAGCAGTACTTC.

In this sample, this clonotype turned up many times. The chain employs TRBV12-3 or TRBV12-4 and TRBJ1-1; D gene unclear. CDR3 size: 12 residues. Trimming stripped 11 bases from V and 2 bases from J, with 12 bases between. CDR3: CACNSLNTEAFF. CDR3 nucleotide sequence: TGTGCCTGCAACAGCCTCAACACTGAAGCTTTCTTT.

This clonotype was seen more than once but under ten times. The chain joins TRBV20-1 to TRBJ2-7, with 7 bases fitting TRBD2. The germline CDR1 and CDR2 sequences are DFQATT and SNEGSKA (reference sequence). The CDR3 runs to 16 residues. Unmatched junction bases numbered 12, after V lost 0 bases and J lost 4 bases. The CDR3 sequence: CSARDILGRGRYEQYF. In DNA form, the CDR3 reads TGCAGTGCTAGAGATATATTGGGGCGGGGGAGGTACGAGCAGTACTTC.

This clonotype showed up just a few times. The CDR3 coding sequence is TGTGCCAGCAGTTTACACCTCATACGGGGTCAGCCCCAGCATTTT. As protein: CASSLHLIRGQPQHF. The gene calls are TRBV12-3 or TRBV12-4 and TRBJ1-5, with D unresolved. This CDR3 has 15 residues. V lost 2 bases and J 6 bases, leaving 14 bases between the germline ends.

This clonotype appeared a few times. J is TRBJ2-4 and V is TRBV6-4; TRBD1 might be the D (6 bases). Germline V gene data show CDR1 as MRHNA and CDR2 as SNTAGT. The V end lost 5 bases, the J end lost 5 bases, and 10 bases lay between the germline ends. This CDR3 spans 13 amino acids. The DNA of the CDR3 is TGTGCCAGCAGTCTGGACAGCCAAAACATTCAGTACTTC. Its translation: CASSLDSQNIQYF.

Many counts were recorded for this clonotype. CDR3 bases: TGTGCCAGCAGCACCGGGACAGGGACGTTTAATGAGCAGTTCTTC. It codes for CASSTGTGTFNEQFF. V and J are TRBV6-2 or TRBV6-3 and TRBJ2-1; 9 bases agree with TRBD1. V was clipped by 6 bases and J by 7 bases; unmatched bases: 10. The CDR3 is 15 amino acids. Germline V gives CDR1 MNHEY, CDR2 SVGEGT.

The chain uses TRBV27 and TRBJ1-1; 9 nucleotides agree with TRBD1. Germline CDR1 MNHEY, CDR2 SMNVEV (reference sequence). The CDR3 is 16 amino acids. J lost 3 bases, V lost 3 bases, and 8 bases had no gene match. The CDR3 bases are TGTGCCAGCAGTTTCACCGGGACAGGGATATACACTGAAGCTTTCTTT. This translates into CASSFTGTGIYTEAFF.

This rearrangement joins TRBV10-3 to TRBJ2-1, with 15 bases lining up with TRBD2. Germline V lookup: CDR1 ENHRY, CDR2 SYGVKD. The CDR3 runs to 17 residues. With V trimmed by 10 bases and J by 0 bases, 7 bases remained unmatched. The CDR3, as DNA: TGTGCCACTACGGGACTAGCGGGGGGAAGCTCCTACAATGAGCAGTTCTTC. It translates to CATTGLAGGSSYNEQFF.

This clonotype was counted many times. The DNA is omitted, as the CDR3 cannot be located on it reliably, and the CDR3 follows TCRdb's listing. The chain links TRBV6-1 to TRBJ2-2; TRBD2 was called by the table and not checked on the DNA. Germline V gene lookup returns CDR1 MNHNS and CDR2 SASEGT. The CDR3 adds up to 17 amino acids, both ends counted. CDR3 protein: CASRRAGGLAETGELFF.

This chain uses TRBV29-1 with TRBJ2-3, with unresolved D. CDR3 size: 14 residues. V gave up 5 bases and J gave up 5 bases, with 17 bases separating them. Germline CDR1 is SQVTM and CDR2 is ANQGSEA. CDR3 region: CSVTLGLGGDTQYF. CDR3 in DNA: TGCAGCGTTACGCTCGGGCTGGGCGGAGATACGCAGTATTTT.

A few counts support this clonotype. A junction end diverges from the germline sequence, so it may reflect a read error. The chain combines TRBV6-1 with TRBJ2-1, with D uncertain. The CDR3 is 12 amino acids. The V gene's germline CDR1 is MNHNS and CDR2 SASEGT. Written as DNA, the CDR3 is TGTGCCAGCCGTGAATTGCCCGGTGAGCAGTTCTTC. Protein: CASRELPGEQFF.

This clonotype was detected ten times or more. The chain carries TRBV2 and TRBJ2-7; possibly TRBD2 for D (6 bases). Germline CDR1 and CDR2: SNHLY and FYNNEI. V was clipped by 4 bases and J by 2 bases, with 12 bases between them. The CDR3 totals 14 residues. CDR3 protein: CASSVGGGTYEQYF. In nucleotides, the CDR3 is TGTGCCAGCAGTGTCGGGGGAGGAACCTACGAGCAGTACTTC.

This clonotype was seen repeatedly, ten times or more. CDR3 sequence: CASSLEGGRNTEAFF. In DNA, the CDR3 is TGCGCCAGCAGCCTAGAGGGGGGTAGGAACACTGAAGCTTTCTTT. The V gene is TRBV4-1, the J gene TRBJ1-1; D might be TRBD1 (6 bases). Germline values: CDR1 MGHRA, CDR2 YSYEKL. Trimming took 4 bases from V and 1 from J, leaving 13 bases between them. This CDR3 comprises 15 residues.

Many counts were recorded for this clonotype. The chain carries TRBV7-2 and TRBJ1-5; 7 bases map to TRBD1. CDR1 and CDR2 from the germline V gene are SGHTA and FQGNSA. The CDR3 extends over 18 amino acids. Unmatched junction bases numbered 17, after V lost 5 bases and J lost 4 bases. The CDR3 region has the DNA TGTGCCAGCAGCCTCAGGGGGGGGGGGGCATTGGGGAATCAGCCCCAGCATTTT. It encodes CASSLRGGGALGNQPQHF.

This clonotype was counted ten times or more. CDR3 in amino acids: CASSRIPDLEVEANTEAFF. In DNA, the CDR3 is TGTGCCAGCAGCCGAATCCCCGACCTTGAAGTCGAAGCGAACACTGAAGCTTTCTTT. This sequence joins TRBV5-6 and TRBJ1-1; D unresolved. The CDR3 has 19 amino acids. Trimming took off 4 bases at V and 1 base at J, with 26 bases between the two ends. Germline CDR1 and CDR2: SGHDT and YYEEEE.

This clonotype came up many times. This chain uses TRBV6-1 with TRBJ2-7, with 8 bases fitting TRBD2. CDR3 length equals 13 residues. Looked up from germline, CDR1 is MNHNS and CDR2 is SASEGT. The junction had 5 bases not matched to a gene; V was cut back by 8 bases and J by 2 bases. CDR3 loop: CASRSGGTYEQYF. The CDR3, as DNA: TGTGCCAGCCGGAGCGGGGGAACCTACGAGCAGTACTTC.

This clonotype was seen a few times. The chain recombines TRBV5-6 with TRBJ2-7; D is unresolved. Trimming left V 1 base short and J 1 base short, with 9 bases between. The CDR3 runs 14 residues. Looked up from germline, CDR1 is SGHDT and CDR2 is YYEEEE. The CDR3: CASSLYRVSYEQYF. CDR3 sequence (DNA): TGTGCCAGCAGCTTGTACAGAGTTTCCTACGAGCAGTACTTC.

This clonotype was counted a few times. The DNA for the CDR3 is TGCGCCAGCAGCCAAGATCTTGCAGGGGACATCTACGAGCAGTACTTC. Translating it yields CASSQDLAGDIYEQYF. This chain links TRBV4-3 with TRBJ2-7, with TRBD1 as a possible D gene (6 bases). Germline CDR1 is LGHNA and CDR2 is YSLEER. This CDR3 is built from 16 residues. Trimming took 0 bases from V and 3 from J, leaving 15 bases between them.